This T cell receptor beta chain originates from a study of human T cells and chemical hapten exposure. Documented time point: patch test 2, 6 weeks after DPC sensitization. Treatment specified: therapeutic diphenylcyclopropenone sensitization with weekly scalp DPC. TCRdb used MiXCR to reprocess the RACE reads, holding one entry per CDR3 protein. Of fewer than 85,000 distinct CDR3 sequences detected, roughly 10% appear once; the ten largest clones hold approximately 2.3%. This clonotype has at least ten counts. The sequencing used whole blood, collected in connection with sensitization to the hapten diphenylcyclopropenone (DPC). The TCR comes from a woman under 40 with alopecia areata. Some clones in this sample may be carry-over from other donors' samples.

As DNA, the CDR3 is TGTGCCACCAGCAGAGATCGAGGTCTCGGACAGGGGTCCTACAATGAGCAGTTCTTC. As protein: CATSRDRGLGQGSYNEQFF. The chain has TRBV15 and TRBJ2-1, with 9 bases matching TRBD1. CDR3 length: 19 residues. The V segment lost 0 bases and the J segment 1 base; nucleotides outside the gene matches: 10. Per germline, CDR1 LNHNV and CDR2 YYDKDF (reference sequence).